The next 24 T cell receptor beta chains were all read from a single sample in a study of blood T cell repertoires in COVID-19. The repertoire was sequenced with immunoSEQ multiplex PCR; TCRdb's copy has only in-frame clones and lacks some. Here the sample spans 150,000 to 200,000 clones, approximately 80% being singletons. Sequences were obtained from PBMCs or T cells enriched from blood (not recorded which). Receptors originate from a man aged 35-49 years who had recovered from COVID-19.

The chain's CDR3 is CASSPLGYSNYGYTF. For the CDR3, the DNA is TGTGCCAGCAGCCCCCTAGGCTACTCAAACTATGGCTACACCTTC. This chain uses TRBV5-6 with TRBJ1-2; D gene unclear. The CDR3 is 15 residues long. V gave up 4 bases and J gave up 2 bases, with 15 bases separating them. CDR1 is SGHDT and CDR2 is YYEEEE in the germline V gene.

J is TRBJ1-2 and V is TRBV7-3, with 10 bases matching TRBD1. CDR1 SGHTA and CDR2 FQGTGA come from the germline V gene. CDR3 size: 15 residues. V shed 4 bases, J shed 8 bases, and the junction held 10 bases outside the gene matches. CDR3: CASSSPGTGVGGYTF. DNA of the CDR3: TGTGCCAGCAGCTCACCCGGGACAGGGGTTGGCGGCTACACCTTC.

This clone has only one observation. The chain is built from TRBV12-3 or TRBV12-4 and TRBJ1-1; D not certain. V lost 6 bases and J 7 bases, leaving 12 bases between the germline ends. There are 12 residues in the CDR3. The CDR3 region is CASRDEAVEAFF. In DNA, the CDR3 is TGTGCCAGCAGGGATGAAGCGGTTGAAGCTTTCTTT.

This rearrangement joins TRBV12-2 to TRBJ1-6; whether TRBD1, the table's D call, matches the DNA was not checked. TRBV12-2 is tagged as a pseudogene. The CDR3 is made up of 17 amino acids. DNA for the CDR3: TGTGCAAGTCGCTTCGATAGGACAGCCCGCTTCTATTCACCCCTCCACTTT. Protein sequence: CASRFDRTARFYSPLHF.

This clone has just one count. The rearrangement joins TRBV6-5 to TRBJ1-2, with D unclear. Germline V CDR1 and CDR2: MNHEY, SVGAGI. Deletions cut 2 bases from V and 2 bases from J, with 6 bases between. The CDR3 extends over 13 amino acids. Here the CDR3 DNA reads TGTGCCAGCAGTTACGGGAGAAACTATGGCTACACCTTC. Translated, it gives CASSYGRNYGYTF.

This chain uses TRBV3-1 (or the pseudogene TRBV3-2) with TRBJ2-1; 10 nucleotides line up with TRBD2. The CDR3 contains 15 residues. V shed 3 bases, J shed 5 bases, and the junction held 4 bases outside the gene matches. Germline assignment: CDR1 LGHDT and CDR2 YNNKEL (reference sequence). CDR3 nucleotide sequence: TGTGCCAGCAGCCAGGTAGCGGGGGGCCACAATGAGCAGTTCTTC. It translates to CASSQVAGGHNEQFF.

This chain joins TRBV10-3 and TRBJ1-1; no clear D. The germline gives CDR1 ENHRY, CDR2 SYGVKD. This CDR3 has 13 amino acids. Trimming stripped 10 bases from V and 4 bases from J, with 16 bases between. Here the CDR3 DNA reads TGTGCCACGACCCAGGAGGAGGGCACTGAAGCTTTCTTT. This gives the protein CATTQEEGTEAFF.

CDR3 bases: TGTGCCAGTAGTCCGAGCCACAGGGACAGAGCCAAAAACATTCAGTACTTC. This sequence encodes CASSPSHRDRAKNIQYF. This sequence joins TRBV19 and TRBJ2-4; 7 bases are shared with TRBD1. CDR3 length: 17 amino acids. Looked up from germline, CDR1 is LNHDA and CDR2 is SQIVND (reference sequence). Losses at the gene ends were 5 bases for V and 0 bases for J; bases not matched to a gene: 10. The complete variable domain, with remaining parts taken from reference TRBV19 and TRBJ2-4, reads DGGITQSPKYLFRKEGQNVTLSCEQNLNHDAMYWYRQDPGQGLRLIYYSQIVNDFQKGDIAEGYSVSREKKESFPLTVTSAQKNPTAFYLCASSPSHRDRAKNIQYFGAGTRLSVL.

The chain has TRBV12-5 and TRBJ2-1; TRBD2 aligns across 7 bases. The CDR3 length is 14 residues. The germline V gene has CDR1 LGHNT and CDR2 FRNRAP. V shed 0 bases and J 7 bases; nucleotides not matched to a gene: 3. CDR3 in DNA: TGTGCTAGTGGTTTGGTAGACGGGAGGAATGAGCAGTTCTTC. It codes for CASGLVDGRNEQFF.

The chain employs TRBV5-4 and TRBJ2-2, with 10 bases matching TRBD2. Looked up from germline, CDR1 is SGHNT and CDR2 is YYREEE (reference sequence). The CDR3 covers 16 residues. V was pared by 2 bases and J by 0 bases, with 1 base of the junction left unmatched. The CDR3: CASSFSGGPNTGELFF. CDR3 coding DNA: TGTGCCAGCAGCTTTAGCGGGGGGCCGAACACCGGGGAGCTGTTTTTT.

This rearrangement joins TRBV7-3 to TRBJ2-3, with 10 bases matching TRBD1. V gave up 3 bases and J gave up 2 bases; unmatched junction bases: 5. There are 16 residues in the CDR3. Germline CDR1 reads SGHTA; CDR2 reads FQGTGA. CDR3 nucleotides: TGTGCCAGCAGCTTCGCCGGGACAGGGGTCACAGATACGCAGTATTTT. Translated, it gives CASSFAGTGVTDTQYF. The variable domain in full, completed from reference TRBV7-3 and TRBJ2-3, reads GAGVSQTPSNKVTEKGKYVELRCDPISGHTALYWYRQSLGQGPEFLIYFQGTGAADDSGLPNDRFFAVRPEGSVSTLKIQRTERGDSAVYLCASSFAGTGVTDTQYFGPGTRLTVL.

The rearrangement uses TRBV6-5 and TRBJ1-4; unclear D gene. This CDR3 contains 14 residues. V dropped 6 bases and J dropped 10 bases, with 18 bases sitting between them. Per germline, CDR1 MNHEY and CDR2 SVGAGI. CDR3 residues: CASSSSFLIVKLFF. CDR3 nucleotides: TGTGCCAGCAGCTCGAGTTTCCTAATTGTAAAACTGTTTTTT.

The chain couples TRBV9 to TRBJ2-3; no reliable D call. V was clipped by 4 bases and J by 1 base, with 10 bases between them. CDR1 and CDR2 (germline): SGDLS, YYNGEE. The CDR3 has 14 amino acids. In nucleotides, the CDR3 is TGTGCCAGCAGCTCCGCGCCGGGCACAGATACGCAGTATTTT. Protein product: CASSSAPGTDTQYF.

The J gene is TRBJ2-2, the V gene TRBV6-4; TRBD2 matches 7 bases. Trimming cost V 4 bases and J 5 bases; bases outside gene matches: 4. The CDR3 runs 14 residues. CDR1 is MRHNA and CDR2 is SNTAGT in the germline V gene. The DNA of the CDR3 is TGTGCCAGCAGTGCCCAGGGAGGGACCGGGGAGCTGTTTTTT. This gives the protein CASSAQGGTGELFF.

This clone was counted once. The chain couples TRBV10-3 to TRBJ2-3, with TRBD2 matching over 15 bases. There are 16 residues in the CDR3. Germline V gives CDR1 ENHRY, CDR2 SYGVKD. V lost 8 bases to trimming and J lost 5 bases; unmatched junction nucleotides: 8. CDR3 amino acids: CAIGGLAGGGEDTQYF. The CDR3 nucleotides are TGTGCCATCGGGGGACTAGCGGGGGGCGGCGAAGATACGCAGTATTTT.

The chain has TRBV4-1 and TRBJ1-1; TRBD1 matches 8 bases. Germline assignment: CDR1 MGHRA and CDR2 YSYEKL. This CDR3 is built from 14 residues. Trimming removed 0 bases from V and 5 bases from J; junction bases left unmatched: 2. Here the CDR3 DNA reads TGCGCCAGCAGCCAAGAGACAGGGGTGACTGAAGCTTTCTTT. Amino acids: CASSQETGVTEAFF.

This chain connects TRBV3-1 (or the pseudogene TRBV3-2) to TRBJ2-4, with TRBD1 matching 9 bases. In germline, CDR1 is LGHDT, CDR2 YNNKEL (reference sequence). Losses at the gene ends were 4 bases for V and 2 bases for J; bases not matched to a gene: 6. The CDR3 sequence is 16 residues long. This chain's CDR3 is CASSLGQGFSKNIQYF. CDR3 DNA: TGTGCCAGCAGCCTGGGACAGGGCTTCTCCAAAAACATTCAGTACTTC.

This chain joins TRBV5-1 and TRBJ1-5, with 7 bases that match TRBD1. V dropped 6 bases and J dropped 1; count of bases not matched to a gene: 13. Germline-derived CDR1 and CDR2 are SGHRS and YFSETQ. The CDR3 is made up of 17 amino acids. The CDR3 loop reads CASTYWQGGESNQPQHF. The CDR3 DNA reads TGCGCCAGCACCTATTGGCAGGGGGGTGAAAGCAATCAGCCCCAGCATTTT.

J is TRBJ2-3 and V is TRBV18; a possible D gene is TRBD2 (5 bases). CDR3 size: 13 residues. In germline, CDR1 is KGHSH, CDR2 LQKENI. V was clipped by 3 bases and J by 3 bases, with 7 bases between them. The CDR3 protein is CASSPDLTDTQYF. For the CDR3, the DNA is TGTGCCAGCTCACCGGACTTAACAGATACGCAGTATTTT.

The chain combines TRBV10-2 with TRBJ1-2; weak D call: TRBD1 (5 bases). V was cut by 10 bases and J by 3 bases, with 15 bases left in between. Germline CDR1 is WSHSY and CDR2 is SAAADI. This CDR3 is built from 13 residues. The CDR3 DNA sequence: TGCGCCACCGGAGGGGCGACAGACTATGGCTACACCTTC. Translation gives CATGGATDYGYTF.

A word on this clone: This sample also contains other DNA sequences that code for the same CDR3. V and J are TRBV7-9 and TRBJ1-1, with D unresolved. The CDR3 covers 14 residues. Trimming took 5 bases from V and 2 from J, leaving 12 bases between them. CDR1 is SEHNR and CDR2 is FQNEAQ in the germline V gene (reference sequence). CDR3 sequence: CASSLTATNTEAFF. CDR3 DNA sequence: TGTGCCAGCAGCCTTACAGCTACTAACACTGAAGCTTTCTTT.

The chain combines TRBV7-8 with TRBJ2-7, with 11 bases that match TRBD2. The germline gives CDR1 SGHVS, CDR2 FQNEAQ. J was trimmed by 1 base and V by 1 base; bases with no gene match: 12. The CDR3 runs 19 residues. This CDR3 is CASSLGVPSGGRESYEQYV. CDR3 DNA: TGTGCCAGCAGCTTAGGGGTTCCTAGCGGGGGGAGAGAGTCCTACGAGCAGTACGTC.

The chain employs TRBV5-1 and TRBJ1-4; no firm D call. Germline CDR1 reads SGHRS; CDR2 reads YFSETQ. CDR3 length: 14 residues. Between the trimmed V and J ends, which lost 0 bases and 4 bases, there was a span of 7 bases. The CDR3 here is CASSLGHGNEKLFF. Written as DNA, the CDR3 is TGCGCCAGCAGCTTGGGCCACGGTAATGAAAAACTGTTTTTT.

The V gene is TRBV7-9, the J gene TRBJ2-5; the D gene is possibly TRBD1 (5 bases). This CDR3 has 14 residues. In germline, CDR1 is SEHNR, CDR2 FQNEAQ (reference sequence). V was pared by 3 bases and J by 1 base, with 9 bases between. The CDR3 DNA sequence: TGTGCCAGCAGCTTCACAGGTGTCCAAGAGACCCAGTACTTC. Its translation is CASSFTGVQETQYF.